This T cell receptor beta chain was obtained from a study of cytomegalovirus exposure and HLA in healthy donors. Study-level information: Early released data comprised tens of millions of unique TCRs from HLA-typed donors. Findings of the study overall: What a later analysis reportedly showed was that an Asian-associated ancestry cluster had fewer N-insertions than the 666-donor mean. In a later analysis, common viral pathogens appeared linked to several of the most significant clusters. Some highly shared sequence variants likely arose as a pipeline artifact.

The germline V gene encodes CDR1 SGDLS and CDR2 YYNGEE. The length of the CDR3 is 16 residues. Trimming cost V 0 bases and J 3 bases; bases outside gene matches: 6. Concerning this clone: Its antigen is not known.

The PCR had 60 Vbeta and 13 Jbeta primers. The protocol was immunoSEQ multiplex PCR, while the TCRdb copy is restricted to in-frame clones and leaves out a portion. The top ten hold 6.5% to 9% of the sample, which has about 89,000 clones, around 85% seen once. The clonotype comes from a man between 35 and 55 years old in good health and CMV-seropositive. The sample taken for sequencing was PBMCs. The chain employs TRBV9 and TRBJ1-5; 7 nucleotides line up with TRBD1. The CDR3 protein is CASSVALTGPNQPQHF. In nucleotides, the CDR3 is TGTGCCAGCAGCGTAGCTTTGACAGGGCCCAATCAGCCCCAGCATTTT. The variable domain in full, with the rest retrieved from reference TRBV9 and TRBJ1-5, is DSGVTQTPKHLITATGQRVTLRCSPRSGDLSVYWYQQSLDQGLQFLIQYYNGEERAKGNILERFSAQQFPDLHSELNLSSLELGDSALYFCASSVALTGPNQPQHFGDGTRLSIL.